A selection of T cell receptor beta chains follows, all from one sample in a study of blood T cell repertoires in COVID-19. Assay: immunoSEQ multiplex PCR; the TCRdb copy retains only in-frame clones and omits some. The table shows about 430,000 clones, with about 88% occurring only once. The specimen was PBMCs or T cells enriched from blood (not recorded which). These receptor sequences come from a woman aged 18-29 years who had been exposed to COVID-19. Both conserved end residues are part of each CDR3. The D gene is left open where the match is weak. Clone size is stated in some rows and not others, as once, few, many or a class when expanded.

D gene	V gene	J gene	clone size	CDR3 protein	CDR3 DNA
TRBD2	TRBV27	TRBJ2-3	-	CASSLQGLAPSRTDTQYF	TGTGCCAGCAGTTTGCAAGGACTAGCCCCTAGTAGGACAGATACGCAGTATTTT
TRBD1	TRBV11-3	TRBJ2-2	-	CASSWTGGNTGELFF	TGTGCCAGCAGCTGGACAGGGGGCAACACCGGGGAGCTGTTTTTT
-	TRBV19	TRBJ1-5	once	CASTGKAQPQHF	TGTGCCAGTACGGGGAAGGCTCAGCCCCAGCATTTT
TRBD1	TRBV3-1/TRBV3-2	TRBJ2-3	-	CASSQGGDRVTDTQYF	TGTGCCAGCAGCCAAGGAGGGGACAGGGTGACAGATACGCAGTATTTT
TRBD2	TRBV11-2	TRBJ2-3	-	CASSLDSTSVNTQYF	TGTGCCAGCAGCTTAGACTCGACTAGCGTAAATACGCAGTATTTT
-	TRBV18	TRBJ2-7	-	CATAGAGMNDEQYF	TGTGCCACCGCGGGGGCAGGGATGAACGACGAGCAGTACTTC
-	TRBV5-6	TRBJ2-7	-	CASSRLTSPYEQYF	TGTGCCAGCAGCAGACTCACTAGCCCCTACGAGCAGTACTTC
TRBD2	TRBV10-1	TRBJ2-7	-	CASSERAGEGHEQYF	TGCGCCAGCAGTGAGAGGGCGGGAGAAGGCCACGAGCAGTACTTC
-	TRBV5-1	TRBJ2-5	-	CASSLTGMEETQYF	TGCGCCAGCAGCTTGACAGGGATGGAAGAGACCCAGTACTTC
-	TRBV12-3/TRBV12-4	TRBJ2-7	-	CASSFSTKQYF	TGTGCCAGCAGTTTCTCTACGAAGCAGTACTTC
-	TRBV6-5	TRBJ2-1	-	CASMRVRSGYNEQFF	TGTGCCAGCATGCGAGTACGGAGCGGCTACAATGAGCAGTTCTTC
-	TRBV4-2	TRBJ1-4	-	CASSQVSWRDEKLFF	TGTGCCAGCAGCCAAGTGTCTTGGCGGGATGAAAAACTGTTTTTT
TRBD1	TRBV2	TRBJ1-1	-	CASSSRTGATEAFF	TGTGCCAGCAGTTCCAGGACAGGGGCCACTGAAGCTTTCTTT
-	TRBV6-5	TRBJ2-1	-	CASSPAQGLQFF	TGTGCCAGCAGCCCCGCCCAGGGCCTGCAGTTCTTC
-	TRBV2	TRBJ2-7	-	CASSDERVHEQYF	TGTGCCAGCAGTGATGAACGGGTTCACGAGCAGTACTTC
-	TRBV7-2	TRBJ1-4	-	CASSLSRTAANEKLFF	TGTGCCAGCAGCTTGTCTCGGACAGCAGCTAATGAAAAACTGTTTTTT
-	TRBV7-6	TRBJ1-1	-	CASSLGGFLNTEAFF	TGTGCCAGCAGCTTAGGAGGGTTTTTGAACACTGAAGCTTTCTTT
-	TRBV4-1	TRBJ1-3	-	CASSRLPDMGMDGNTIYF	TGCGCCAGCAGCCGACTACCAGATATGGGAATGGATGGAAACACCATATATTTT
TRBD1	TRBV29-1	TRBJ1-2	-	CSIVSDRGNEGYTF	TGCAGCATTGTTTCGGACAGGGGTAATGAGGGCTACACCTTC
-	TRBV29-1	TRBJ1-1	-	CSVEGSGNTEAFF	TGCAGCGTTGAAGGGAGTGGAAACACTGAAGCTTTCTTT
-	TRBV7-2	TRBJ2-7	-	CASSLVVQGGGEQYF	TGTGCCAGCAGCTTAGTAGTCCAGGGAGGGGGCGAGCAGTACTTC
TRBD1	TRBV28	TRBJ2-7	-	CASRNRGYEQYF	TGTGCCAGCAGGAACAGGGGTTACGAGCAGTACTTC
TRBD1	TRBV13	TRBJ2-5	-	CASSTRGLVGETQYF	TGTGCCAGCAGCACCAGGGGGCTGGTGGGAGAGACCCAGTACTTC
-	TRBV28	TRBJ2-7	-	CATRGSSYEQYF	TGTGCCACCCGGGGGTCCTCCTACGAGCAGTACTTC
TRBD2	TRBV4-1	TRBJ2-7	-	CASSQEAGNSYEQYF	TGCGCCAGCAGCCAAGAAGCGGGAAACTCCTACGAGCAGTACTTC
-	TRBV14	TRBJ1-1	-	CASSHRYTGQGNTEAFF	TGTGCCAGCAGCCATCGTTATACGGGACAAGGAAACACTGAAGCTTTCTTT
TRBD1	TRBV7-9	TRBJ1-2	few	CASSKGQGDYGYTF	TGTGCCAGCAGCAAAGGACAGGGAGACTATGGCTACACCTTC
TRBD1	TRBV19	TRBJ1-2	few	CASSMSDRGIVNYGYTF	TGTGCCAGTAGTATGTCGGACAGGGGTATCGTCAACTATGGCTACACCTTC
TRBD1	TRBV30	TRBJ1-5	-	CAWSVAGGNNQPQHF	TGTGCCTGGAGTGTTGCAGGGGGTAACAATCAGCCCCAGCATTTT
TRBD1	TRBV18	TRBJ1-6	-	CASSPGQGNSPLHF	TGTGCCAGCTCACCGGGACAGGGGAATTCACCCCTCCACTTT
-	TRBV12-3/TRBV12-4	TRBJ1-4	-	CASSLASGEKLFF	TGTGCCAGCAGTTTAGCGTCGGGGGAAAAACTGTTTTTT
-	TRBV7-6	TRBJ2-1	-	CASSLGGISSYNEQFF	TGTGCCAGCAGCTTAGGAGGGATTAGCTCCTACAATGAGCAGTTCTTC
-	TRBV6-2/TRBV6-3	TRBJ1-6	-	CASSYLQDNSPLHF	TGTGCCAGCAGTTACTTACAGGATAATTCACCCCTCCACTTT
-	TRBV7-2	TRBJ2-3	-	CASSIGILGVTQYF	TGTGCCAGCAGCATCGGGATCCTTGGCGTTACGCAGTATTTT
-	TRBV11-2	TRBJ1-1	-	CASSFDSVNTEAFF	TGTGCCAGCAGCTTTGACAGCGTGAACACTGAAGCTTTCTTT
TRBD1	TRBV4-3	TRBJ2-3	-	CASSQAGTGGSNTDTQYF	TGCGCCAGCAGCCAAGCCGGGACAGGGGGCTCAAACACAGATACGCAGTATTTT
-	TRBV5-6	TRBJ2-7	-	CASTFGGSPDHEQYF	TGTGCCAGCACCTTTGGGGGCTCCCCGGACCACGAGCAGTACTTC
TRBD1	TRBV5-5	TRBJ2-1	-	CASKRDRGSYNEQFF	TGTGCCAGCAAAAGGGACAGGGGCTCCTACAATGAGCAGTTCTTC
-	TRBV11-2	TRBJ2-7	-	CASSVRGGENEQYF	TGTGCCAGCAGCGTTAGAGGGGGGGAGAACGAGCAGTACTTC
-	TRBV28	TRBJ1-6	-	CASSLVANSPLHF	TGTGCCAGCAGTTTGGTGGCTAATTCACCCCTCCACTTT
TRBD2	TRBV7-8	TRBJ2-7	-	CASGLADYEQYF	TGTGCCAGTGGACTAGCGGACTACGAGCAGTACTTC
TRBD1	TRBV28	TRBJ1-2	once	CASSSLGTGSGYTF	TGTGCCAGCAGTTCCCTGGGGACAGGCTCCGGCTACACCTTC
TRBD2	TRBV28	TRBJ2-3	-	CASSPLLAGAYTDTQYF	TGTGCCAGCAGCCCCCTACTAGCGGGGGCTTACACAGATACGCAGTATTTT
-	TRBV27	TRBJ1-2	-	CARYGVSGSSNYGYTF	TGTGCCAGATACGGGGTCTCGGGATCCTCTAACTATGGCTACACCTTC
-	TRBV7-9	TRBJ1-6	-	CASSSTQGTVSPLHF	TGTGCCAGCAGCTCTACACAGGGAACGGTTTCACCCCTCCACTTT
TRBD1	TRBV5-8	TRBJ2-1	-	CASSTLKTGFNEQFF	TGTGCCAGCAGCACTCTTAAGACAGGGTTCAATGAGCAGTTCTTC
-	TRBV29-1	TRBJ2-5	-	CSVDFMGGETQYF	TGCAGCGTTGACTTTATGGGGGGAGAGACCCAGTACTTC
-	TRBV19	TRBJ2-2	few	CASRRLDTGELFF	TGTGCCAGTAGGAGACTAGATACCGGGGAGCTGTTTTTT
TRBD1	TRBV5-1	TRBJ1-5	-	CASSVGQPNQPQHF	TGCGCCAGCAGCGTGGGACAGCCAAATCAGCCCCAGCATTTT
-	TRBV5-1	TRBJ2-5	-	CASRPRGGGVETQYF	TGCGCCAGCAGGCCAAGAGGGGGAGGGGTGGAGACCCAGTACTTC
TRBD2	TRBV2	TRBJ2-3	-	CASTWTSETDTQYF	TGTGCCAGCACTTGGACTAGCGAAACAGATACGCAGTATTTT
TRBD1	TRBV19	TRBJ1-2	-	CASSISVEGANGYTF	TGTGCCAGTAGTATCTCGGTCGAGGGGGCTAATGGCTACACCTTC